This TCR beta chain was identified in a study of graft-versus-host responses after intestinal transplantation. Whole-study context: All of the recipients had induction that used anti-thymocyte globulin, then tacrolimus and steroids for around 3 years.

Trimming cost V 6 bases and J 3 bases, with 15 bases left between them. This CDR3 spans 15 amino acids. Germline loops: CDR1 LNHDA, CDR2 SQIVND (reference sequence). A note on this clone: What it binds is not known.

Generated by immunoSEQ multiplex PCR, the TCRdb table keeps only in-frame clones and is missing some. The sample includes 71,000 or so clones, about nine tenths of them seen just once. The chain has TRBV19 and TRBJ1-5; TRBD1 might be the D (6 bases). The receptor comes from a human donor who received an intestinal transplant. Sequenced material: unstimulated CD8+ T cells sorted from spleen or lymph node cells, taken before intestinal transplant. The CDR3 DNA reads TGTGCCAGTAGATTCCTGGACAGACACAATCAGCCCCAGCATTTT. Translated, it gives CASRFLDRHNQPQHF.